The sequence of this T cell receptor (beta chain) was determined in a study of OX40 agonist ivuxolimab in advanced cancers. In germline, CDR1 is SGDLS, CDR2 YYNGEE. Trimming took 0 bases from V and 0 from J, leaving 20 bases between them. The CDR3 runs 19 residues. This clone was observed once. The table came from immunoSEQ multiplex PCR; TCRdb's copy has only in-frame clones and leaves some out. The data show around 57,000 clones, around 83% seen once. The TCR originated in an adult with an advanced solid tumor such as melanoma, head and neck, liver or kidney cancer. The starting material was CD4+ or CD8+ T cells sorted from blood, obtained in a trial of the OX40 agonist ivuxolimab. The J gene is TRBJ2-3, the V gene TRBV9; weak D call: TRBD2 (7 bases). CDR3 in DNA: TGTGCCAGCAGCGTAGAATCTGGTAGGCGGGGGCTAAGCACAGATACGCAGTATTTT. This sequence encodes CASSVESGRRGLSTDTQYF.